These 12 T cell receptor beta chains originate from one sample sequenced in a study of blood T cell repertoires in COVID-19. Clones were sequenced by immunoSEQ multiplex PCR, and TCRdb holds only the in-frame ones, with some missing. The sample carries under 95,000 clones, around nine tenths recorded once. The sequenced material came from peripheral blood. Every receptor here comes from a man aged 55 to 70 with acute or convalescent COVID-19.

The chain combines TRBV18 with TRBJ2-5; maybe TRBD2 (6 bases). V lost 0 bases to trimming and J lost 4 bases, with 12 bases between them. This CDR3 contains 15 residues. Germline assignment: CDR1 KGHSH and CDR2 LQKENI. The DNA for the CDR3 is TGTGCCAGCTCACCACCGGTCGGGGGAGGAGAGACCCAGTACTTC. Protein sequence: CASSPPVGGGETQYF. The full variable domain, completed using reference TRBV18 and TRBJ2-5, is NAGVMQNPRHLVRRRGQEARLRCSPMKGHSHVYWYRQLPEEGLKFMVYLQKENIIDESGMPKERFSAEFPKEGPSILRIQQVVRGDSAAYFCASSPPVGGGETQYFGPGTRLLVL.

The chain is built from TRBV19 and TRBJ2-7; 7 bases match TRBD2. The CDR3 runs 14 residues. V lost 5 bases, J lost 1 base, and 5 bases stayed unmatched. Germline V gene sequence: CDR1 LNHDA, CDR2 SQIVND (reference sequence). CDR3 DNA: TGTGCCAGTAGTCACTCTAGCGGTTCCTACGAGCAGTACTTC. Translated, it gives CASSHSSGSYEQYF. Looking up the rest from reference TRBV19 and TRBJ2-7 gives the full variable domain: DGGITQSPKYLFRKEGQNVTLSCEQNLNHDAMYWYRQDPGQGLRLIYYSQIVNDFQKGDIAEGYSVSREKKESFPLTVTSAQKNPTAFYLCASSHSSGSYEQYFGPGTRLTVT.

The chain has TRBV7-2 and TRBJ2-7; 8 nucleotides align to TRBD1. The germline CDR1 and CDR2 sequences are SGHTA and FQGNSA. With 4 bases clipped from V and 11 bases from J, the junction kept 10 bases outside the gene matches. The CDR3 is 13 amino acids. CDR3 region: CASSSGQEGSKYF. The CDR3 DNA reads TGTGCCAGCAGCTCGGGACAGGAGGGGAGCAAGTACTTC.

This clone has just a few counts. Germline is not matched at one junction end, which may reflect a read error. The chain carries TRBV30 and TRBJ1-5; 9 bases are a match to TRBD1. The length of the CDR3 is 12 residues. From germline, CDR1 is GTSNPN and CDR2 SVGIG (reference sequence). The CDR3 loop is CAWSGGQGPIDF. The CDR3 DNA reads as TGTGCCTGGAGTGGAGGACAGGGGCCCATAGATTTT.

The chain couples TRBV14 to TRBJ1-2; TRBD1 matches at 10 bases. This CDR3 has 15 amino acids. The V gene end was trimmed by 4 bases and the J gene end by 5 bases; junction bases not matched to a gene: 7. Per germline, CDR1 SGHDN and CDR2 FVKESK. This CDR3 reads CASSPGQGGRYGYTF. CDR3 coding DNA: TGTGCCAGCAGCCCCGGACAGGGGGGAAGATATGGCTACACCTTC.

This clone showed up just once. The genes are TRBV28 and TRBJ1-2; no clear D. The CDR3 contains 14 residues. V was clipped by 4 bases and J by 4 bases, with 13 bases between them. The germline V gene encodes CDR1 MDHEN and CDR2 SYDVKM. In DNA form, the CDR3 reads TGTGCCAGCAGTTCCCCTTTGGGCAGCTATGGCTACACCTTC. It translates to CASSSPLGSYGYTF.

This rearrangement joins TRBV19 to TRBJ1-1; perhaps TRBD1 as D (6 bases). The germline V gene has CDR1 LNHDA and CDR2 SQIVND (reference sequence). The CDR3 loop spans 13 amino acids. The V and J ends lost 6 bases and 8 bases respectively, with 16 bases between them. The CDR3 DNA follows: TGTGCCAGTAGCCTCTACTCGACAGGAGAAGCTTTCTTT. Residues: CASSLYSTGEAFF.

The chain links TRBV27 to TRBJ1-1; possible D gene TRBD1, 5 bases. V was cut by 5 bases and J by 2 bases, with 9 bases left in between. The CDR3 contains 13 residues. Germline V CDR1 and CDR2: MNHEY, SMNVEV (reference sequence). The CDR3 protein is CASSTTVNTEAFF. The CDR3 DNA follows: TGTGCCAGCAGTACGACAGTCAACACTGAAGCTTTCTTT.

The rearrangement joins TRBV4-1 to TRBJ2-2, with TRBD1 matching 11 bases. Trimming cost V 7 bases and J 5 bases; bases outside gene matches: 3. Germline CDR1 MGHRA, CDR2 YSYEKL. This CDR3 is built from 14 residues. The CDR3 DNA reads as TGCGCCAGCAAGGGACAGGGGGTAACCGGGGAGCTGTTTTTT. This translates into CASKGQGVTGELFF.

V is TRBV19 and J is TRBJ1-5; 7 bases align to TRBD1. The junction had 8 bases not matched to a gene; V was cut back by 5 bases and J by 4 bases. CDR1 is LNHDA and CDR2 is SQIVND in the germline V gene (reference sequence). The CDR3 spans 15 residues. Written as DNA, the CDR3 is TGTGCCAGTAGTGGAGACGAGGGGGCGAATCAGCCCCAGCATTTT. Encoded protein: CASSGDEGANQPQHF.

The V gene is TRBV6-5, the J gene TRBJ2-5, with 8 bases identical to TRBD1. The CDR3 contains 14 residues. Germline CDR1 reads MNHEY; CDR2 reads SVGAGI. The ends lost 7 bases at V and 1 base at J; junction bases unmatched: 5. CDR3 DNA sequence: TGTGCCAGCACCCCCCAGGGGGCCCAAGAGACCCAGTACTTC. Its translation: CASTPQGAQETQYF.

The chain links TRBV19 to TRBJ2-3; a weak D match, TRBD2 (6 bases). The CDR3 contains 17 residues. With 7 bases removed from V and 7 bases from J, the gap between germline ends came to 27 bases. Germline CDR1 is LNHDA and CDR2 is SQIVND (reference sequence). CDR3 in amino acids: CASTPAGGGGMAYTQYF. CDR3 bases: TGTGCCAGTACTCCCGCGGGTGGGGGAGGAATGGCTTATACGCAGTATTTT.